This T cell receptor (beta chain) was documented in a study of shared clonotypes between healthy human individuals. Findings of the study overall: The authors expected sequencing depth to affect clonotype sharing among donors.

The input for sorted-subset replicate PCRs was 150 to 200 ng DNA, 30,000 or so T cell genomes. Per the original data handling: ImmunoSEQ yielded junction-only sequences lacking quality scores, so filtering differed. Profiling relied on immunoSEQ multiplex PCR, and the TCRdb table lists in-frame clones only, not all of them. V, J and clone size are those of that table, while D and trimming were read from the DNA. The sample yields around 2.5 million clones, roughly 93% seen once. V lost 6 bases and J lost 2, with 12 bases in between. Germline CDR1 is MDHEN and CDR2 is SYDVKM. The CDR3 covers 14 residues. Turning to this clone: Its target is not known.

The chain couples TRBV28 to TRBJ2-3; D is possibly TRBD2 (6 bases). This sequence was found in a man aged 18 to 30 in good health. Some clones in this sample may be carry-over from other donors' samples. The sequencing input was naive CD4+ T cells from PBMCs. Subset in this sample: CD45RA+ positively selected. The DNA of the CDR3 is TGTGCCAGCAGGACTAGGAGGTACACAGATACGCAGTATTTT. Translating it yields CASRTRRYTDTQYF.